The 30 T cell receptor beta chains in this list originate from one sample, sequenced in a study of cytomegalovirus exposure and HLA in healthy donors. Researchers ran the PCR with 60 Vbeta and 13 Jbeta primers. Data came from immunoSEQ multiplex PCR; TCRdb stores just in-frame clones and leaves some out. The sample includes about 88,000 clones, around 90% of them seen just once. The sequenced sample was PBMCs. These receptors all come from a man aged 18 to 30 in good health and CMV-seronegative.

The chain uses TRBV28 and TRBJ1-5; TRBD1 matches at 8 bases. CDR3 length: 12 amino acids. Trimming cost V 8 bases and J 4 bases; bases outside gene matches: 1. CDR1 is MDHEN and CDR2 is SYDVKM in the germline V gene. The CDR3 protein is CASGTGNQPQHF. DNA for the CDR3: TGTGCCAGCGGGACAGGAAATCAGCCCCAGCATTTT.

The gene calls are TRBV6-1 and TRBJ2-7; 7 bases agree with TRBD1. Germline loops: CDR1 MNHNS, CDR2 SASEGT. The CDR3 contains 12 residues. J gave up 6 bases and V 4 bases, and 3 bases lay outside the gene matches. For the CDR3, the DNA is TGTGCCAGCAGTGCCTACAGGGGCGAGCAGTACTTC. This codes for CASSAYRGEQYF.

The genes are TRBV19 and TRBJ1-1; 7 bases match TRBD1. Germline trimming cut 3 bases from V and 1 base from J; bases unmatched to any gene: 5. CDR1 and CDR2 from the germline V gene are LNHDA and SQIVND (reference sequence). There are 15 residues in the CDR3. The CDR3 sequence: CASSITGTANTEAFF. The CDR3 DNA is TGTGCCAGTAGTATTACCGGGACAGCGAACACTGAAGCTTTCTTT.

The chain couples TRBV5-1 to TRBJ1-1; 8 positions match TRBD1. CDR1 is SGHRS and CDR2 is YFSETQ in the germline V gene. The J segment lost 7 bases and the V segment lost 1 base, leaving 9 bases of the junction unmatched. This CDR3 is 15 amino acids long. The CDR3 DNA sequence: TGCGCCAGCAGCTTGAGAGGACAGGGTATTGATGAAGCTTTCTTT. This translates into CASSLRGQGIDEAFF.

The sample holds a few counts of this clone. The chain is built from TRBV6-6 and TRBJ1-5; 7 bases map to TRBD1. V dropped 7 bases and J dropped 4; count of bases not matched to a gene: 10. The CDR3 spans 15 residues. Germline CDR1 MNHNY, CDR2 SVGAGI (reference sequence). The CDR3 nucleotides read TGTGCCAGCACCGCCCCGGGACAGAATAATCAGCCCCAGCATTTT. Translated: CASTAPGQNNQPQHF.

The sample holds a few counts of this clone. The gene calls are TRBV29-1 and TRBJ1-2; 9 nucleotides agree with TRBD1. The CDR3 contains 13 residues. V lost 6 bases, J lost 8 bases, and 10 bases stayed unmatched. Looked up from germline, CDR1 is SQVTM and CDR2 is ANQGSEA. CDR3 sequence (DNA): TGCAGCGTCCTAAACAGGGGGCTAGGAGGCTACACCTTC. Residues: CSVLNRGLGGYTF.

V and J are TRBV9 and TRBJ2-5, with TRBD1 as a possible D gene (5 bases). CDR1 is SGDLS, CDR2 YYNGEE, per germline. The V end lost 0 bases, the J end lost 2 bases, and 11 bases lay between the germline ends. CDR3 length equals 15 residues. CDR3 sequence: CASSVELTAQETQYF. The CDR3 DNA reads TGTGCCAGCAGCGTAGAACTGACAGCGCAAGAGACCCAGTACTTC.

The V gene is TRBV7-2, the J gene TRBJ2-1, with D perhaps matching TRBD2 (6 bases). Germline-derived CDR1 and CDR2 are SGHTA and FQGNSA. The CDR3 extends over 16 amino acids. V was trimmed by 0 bases and J by 2 bases, leaving 11 bases between them. In nucleotides, the CDR3 is TGTGCCAGCAGCTTAGCTGGACTACGAACCTACAATGAGCAGTTCTTC. Translating gives CASSLAGLRTYNEQFF. Based on the CDR3 plus reference TRBV7-2 and TRBJ2-1, the full variable domain is GAGVSQSPSNKVTEKGKDVELRCDPISGHTALYWYRQSLGQGLEFLIYFQGNSAPDKSGLPSDRFSAERTGGSVSTLTIQRTQQEDSAVYLCASSLAGLRTYNEQFFGPGTRLTVL.

This clone came up once. This sequence joins TRBV28 and TRBJ2-7; TRBD1 might be the D (5 bases). CDR1 MDHEN and CDR2 SYDVKM come from the germline V gene. This CDR3 is built from 13 residues. Trimming took off 8 bases at V and 3 bases at J, with 14 bases between the two ends. The CDR3 DNA sequence: TGTGCCAGCCTTCCCACAGGTTACTACGAGCAGTACTTC. It codes for CASLPTGYYEQYF.

The genes are TRBV28 and TRBJ1-2, with TRBD1 matching 7 bases. The CDR3 runs to 13 residues. CDR1 is MDHEN and CDR2 is SYDVKM in the germline V gene. V shed 7 bases, J shed 3 bases, and the junction held 5 bases outside the gene matches. CDR3 amino acids: CASTGTAYYGYTF. The CDR3 DNA is TGTGCCAGCACCGGGACAGCCTACTATGGCTACACCTTC.

The rearrangement links TRBV11-2 to TRBJ2-5, with D maybe TRBD1 (5 bases). TRBJ2-7 matches the DNA end more closely, so the J call is doubtful. The V gene's germline CDR1 is SGHAT and CDR2 FQNNGV. The CDR3 is made up of 14 amino acids. The CDR3 region is CASSFVTGSYEQYF. CDR3 nucleotides: TGTGCCAGCAGCTTCGTTACAGGCTCCTACGAGCAGTACTTC.

J is TRBJ2-7 and V is TRBV19, with D perhaps TRBD2 (6 bases). The CDR3 has 15 residues. The V and J ends lost 3 bases and 1 base respectively, with 13 bases between them. Per the germline V gene, CDR1 is LNHDA and CDR2 is SQIVND (reference sequence). CDR3 residues: CASSIGGVGSYEQYF. DNA for the CDR3: TGTGCCAGTAGTATCGGGGGTGTTGGTTCCTACGAGCAGTACTTC.

The count of this clone is one. The chain is built from TRBV5-1 and TRBJ1-2, with TRBD1 as a possible D gene (6 bases). Germline assignment: CDR1 SGHRS and CDR2 YFSETQ. Trimming cost V 4 bases and J 0 bases, with 13 bases left between them. This CDR3 region has 15 residues. The CDR3 DNA sequence: TGCGCCAGCAGCCCACAGGGCCAATCTAACTATGGCTACACCTTC. It yields the protein CASSPQGQSNYGYTF.

The rearrangement joins TRBV7-2 to TRBJ2-7; 8 bases map to TRBD1. The CDR3 consists of 15 residues. V was pared by 4 bases and J by 4 bases, with 9 bases of the junction left unmatched. The V gene's germline CDR1 is SGHTA and CDR2 FQGNSA. CDR3 coding DNA: TGTGCCAGCAGCTATCCGGGCCAGGGGGCTTACGAGCAGTACTTC. This encodes CASSYPGQGAYEQYF.

The rearrangement uses TRBV4-1 and TRBJ2-4; D remains unclear. There are 15 residues in the CDR3. Germline V CDR1 and CDR2: MGHRA, YSYEKL. Trimming removed 2 bases at V and 0 bases at J, with 8 bases between. The CDR3 nucleotides are TGCGCCAGCAGCCAAAACAGCCTAGCCAAAAACATTCAGTACTTC. Translated, it gives CASSQNSLAKNIQYF.

The chain is built from TRBV19 and TRBJ1-5, with 7 bases aligning to TRBD1. V shed 3 bases and J 3 bases; nucleotides not matched to a gene: 2. Germline V lookup: CDR1 LNHDA, CDR2 SQIVND (reference sequence). The CDR3 consists of 14 residues. The chain's CDR3 is CASSMTGINQPQHF. The CDR3 DNA reads TGTGCCAGTAGTATGACAGGGATCAATCAGCCCCAGCATTTT.

V usage is TRBV14 and J usage is TRBJ1-2; 8 bases map to TRBD1. Germline V CDR1 and CDR2: SGHDN, FVKESK. The CDR3 extends over 14 amino acids. Trimming took 3 bases from V and 4 from J; bases not matched to a gene: 4. The CDR3 DNA reads TGTGCCAGCAGCCAGCACGGACAGGGCTATGGCTACACCTTC. Translated: CASSQHGQGYGYTF.

The CDR3 nucleotides are TGTGCCAGCAGCTTACGAGCGGGAGTGGTAGATACGCAGTATTTT. The encoded protein is CASSLRAGVVDTQYF. The chain carries TRBV5-6 and TRBJ2-3; 8 nucleotides agree with TRBD2. Germline CDR1 SGHDT, CDR2 YYEEEE. The CDR3 sequence is 15 residues long. V was pared by 2 bases and J by 5 bases, with 7 bases of the junction left unmatched. The variable domain in full, completed from reference TRBV5-6 and TRBJ2-3, reads DAGVTQSPTHLIKTRGQQVTLRCSPKSGHDTVSWYQQALGQGPQFIFQYYEEEERQRGNFPDRFSGHQFPNYSSELNVNALLLGDSALYLCASSLRAGVVDTQYFGPGTRLTVL.

The rearrangement joins TRBV7-9 to TRBJ1-2, with TRBD1 identical over 7 bases. This CDR3 comprises 13 residues. Trimming removed 7 bases from V and 6 bases from J; junction bases left unmatched: 8. Germline V gene sequence: CDR1 SEHNR, CDR2 FQNEAQ (reference sequence). Written as DNA, the CDR3 is TGTGCCAGCACCCTGACAGGGCTCAATGGCTACACCTTC. Translating it yields CASTLTGLNGYTF.

V is TRBV7-6 and J is TRBJ1-6; D remains ambiguous. The CDR3 totals 14 residues. With 5 bases removed from V and 11 bases from J, the gap between germline ends came to 16 bases. The germline CDR1 and CDR2 sequences are SGHVS and FNYEAQ. Here the CDR3 reads CASSQVGGRPPLHF. CDR3 nucleotide sequence: TGTGCCAGCAGCCAGGTCGGAGGTAGGCCACCCCTCCACTTT.

The chain employs TRBV2 and TRBJ2-7; 12 bases are shared with TRBD2. V trimming: 11 bases; J trimming: 6 bases; junction bases outside the gene matches: 5. CDR1 and CDR2 from the germline V gene are SNHLY and FYNNEI. The CDR3 sequence is 12 residues long. The CDR3 here is CASKGLAGEQYF. In DNA form, the CDR3 reads TGTGCCTCTAAGGGACTAGCGGGCGAGCAGTACTTC.

The chain couples TRBV5-5 to TRBJ1-4; 7 bases agree with TRBD1. Germline values: CDR1 SGHKS, CDR2 YYEKEE (reference sequence). The CDR3 contains 18 residues. Trimming cost V 2 bases and J 1 base; bases outside gene matches: 11. The CDR3 sequence is CASSLLRDSPGTNEKLFF. CDR3 coding DNA: TGTGCCAGCAGCTTACTCCGGGACAGCCCTGGAACTAATGAAAAACTGTTTTTT.

The CDR3: CATSRAGTSGSDEQYF. The CDR3 DNA reads as TGTGCCACCAGCAGAGCCGGGACTAGCGGGAGTGACGAGCAGTACTTC. The V and J genes are TRBV15 and TRBJ2-7, with 14 bases identical to TRBD2. Germline loops: CDR1 LNHNV, CDR2 YYDKDF (reference sequence). Trimming removed 1 base from V and 5 bases from J; junction bases left unmatched: 4. The CDR3 length is 16 residues.

The chain employs TRBV9 and TRBJ1-2, with D possibly matching TRBD1 (6 bases). Germline-derived CDR1 and CDR2 are SGDLS and YYNGEE. CDR3 length: 14 residues. V dropped 0 bases and J dropped 8 bases, with 14 bases sitting between them. This CDR3 reads CASSVDGRGGGYTF. The CDR3, as DNA: TGTGCCAGCAGCGTAGATGGCAGGGGAGGGGGCTACACCTTC. Complete variable domain (other parts from reference TRBV9 and TRBJ1-2): DSGVTQTPKHLITATGQRVTLRCSPRSGDLSVYWYQQSLDQGLQFLIQYYNGEERAKGNILERFSAQQFPDLHSELNLSSLELGDSALYFCASSVDGRGGGYTFGSGTRLTVV.

A few counts support this clone. V is TRBV4-2 and J is TRBJ1-1, with a possible D match to TRBD1 (5 bases). This CDR3 is 14 amino acids long. Per the germline V gene, CDR1 is LGHNA and CDR2 is YNFKEQ. Trimming cost V 1 base and J 1 base, with 7 bases left between them. The CDR3 nucleotides are TGTGCCAGCAGCCAAGGACAGCGGAACACTGAAGCTTTCTTT. As protein: CASSQGQRNTEAFF.

The V gene is TRBV28, the J gene TRBJ2-7, with 7 bases lining up with TRBD1. Germline values: CDR1 MDHEN, CDR2 SYDVKM. The length of the CDR3 is 15 residues. V shed 6 bases and J 7 bases; nucleotides not matched to a gene: 15. The CDR3 is CASSPSGTAFWEQYF. CDR3 in DNA: TGTGCCAGCAGCCCGTCCGGGACAGCGTTCTGGGAGCAGTACTTC.

The gene calls are TRBV30 and TRBJ1-2; D is uncertain. Germline V gene sequence: CDR1 GTSNPN, CDR2 SVGIG (reference sequence). The V and J ends lost 1 base and 8 bases respectively, with 14 bases between them. There are 13 residues in the CDR3. The CDR3 here is CAWSDGWFEGYTF. DNA of the CDR3: TGTGCCTGGAGTGACGGGTGGTTTGAGGGCTACACCTTC.

This chain joins TRBV4-3 and TRBJ2-5; no clear D. CDR3 length: 14 residues. Germline loops: CDR1 LGHNA, CDR2 YSLEER. With 1 base removed from V and 2 bases from J, the gap between germline ends came to 8 bases. The CDR3 protein is CASSQVRRQETQYF. The CDR3 DNA reads TGCGCCAGCAGCCAAGTACGCAGACAAGAGACCCAGTACTTC.

The table lists this clone with a few counts. The rearrangement joins TRBV4-3 to TRBJ1-4, with D possibly being TRBD1 (6 bases). V dropped 2 bases and J dropped 4 bases, with 14 bases sitting between them. This CDR3 has 16 residues. In germline, CDR1 is LGHNA, CDR2 YSLEER. The CDR3 DNA sequence: TGCGCCAGCAGCCAACTCACCGGGACACTTAATGAAAAACTGTTTTTT. Its protein product is CASSQLTGTLNEKLFF.

A few counts support this clone. V usage is TRBV10-2 and J usage is TRBJ2-5; 7 bases match TRBD1. Germline CDR1 and CDR2: WSHSY and SAAADI. Trimming at V came to 8 bases and at J to 4 bases, leaving 4 bases not matched to a gene. CDR3 length equals 12 residues. As DNA, the CDR3 is TGCGCCAGCCGAACAGGGGTAGAGACCCAGTACTTC. It translates to CASRTGVETQYF.